This T cell receptor beta chain was found in a study of OX40 agonist ivuxolimab in advanced cancers. Measured with immunoSEQ multiplex PCR; TCRdb has only the in-frame clones, and not every one. Counted here are about 37,000 clones, 70% to 85% occurring once; the ten biggest clones make up 22%. Unmatched junction bases numbered 8, after V lost 5 bases and J lost 7 bases. Germline V lookup: CDR1 MNHNY, CDR2 SVGAGI (reference sequence). There are 15 residues in the CDR3. This material consisted of CD4+ or CD8+ T cells sorted from blood, taken in a trial of the OX40 agonist ivuxolimab. The source is an adult with an advanced solid tumor such as melanoma, head and neck, liver or kidney cancer. The rearrangement uses TRBV6-6 and TRBJ1-6; the match to TRBD1 covers 7 bases. The CDR3 sequence is CASSPLGQENSPLHF. CDR3 in DNA: TGTGCCAGCAGTCCCCTCGGACAGGAAAATTCACCCCTCCACTTT.